The 29 T cell receptor beta chains below come from one sample, sequenced in a study of blood T cells in healthy people across ages. Then a second PCR, running roughly 6 to 11 cycles, was carried out with a sample-barcoded 5' primer and a J-beta primer mix. MiXCR was run by TCRdb on the 5' RACE reads, yielding one entry per CDR3 protein. The sample shows more than 1,400,000 distinct CDR3 sequences, approximately 38% of them seen only once. Sequencing used blood. All receptors come from a woman aged 18-29 years in good health.

V is TRBV2 and J is TRBJ2-1, with 14 nucleotides matching TRBD2. CDR3 size: 17 residues. From germline, CDR1 is SNHLY and CDR2 FYNNEI. V lost 6 bases and J lost 9; bases outside the gene matches: 13. The chain's CDR3 is CASRKRLAGGPRAEQFF. In DNA form, the CDR3 reads TGTGCCAGCAGAAAACGACTAGCGGGAGGGCCGCGTGCTGAGCAGTTCTTC. The whole variable domain, filled in from reference TRBV2 and TRBJ2-1, reads EPEVTQTPSHQVTQMGQEVILRCVPISNHLYFYWYRQILGQKVEFLVSFYNNEISEKSEIFDDQFSVERPDGSNFTLKIRSTKLEDSAMYFCASRKRLAGGPRAEQFFGPGTRLTVL.

V gene TRBV11-2 combines with J gene TRBJ2-2; a weak D match, TRBD2 (6 bases). The CDR3 is 14 residues long. Germline-derived CDR1 and CDR2 are SGHAT and FQNNGV. The ends were cut back, 6 bases at V and 3 bases at J, with 11 bases in the middle. The CDR3 sequence is CASRWDWDTGELFF. The CDR3 nucleotides are TGTGCCAGCAGATGGGACTGGGACACCGGGGAGCTGTTTTTT.

The genes are TRBV12-3 or TRBV12-4 and TRBJ2-5, with TRBD1 identical over 9 bases. Matching the DNA end better, TRBJ2-7 makes the J call doubtful. The CDR3 sequence is 16 residues long. The CDR3 loop reads CASSFDATGGYHEQYF. Written as DNA, the CDR3 is TGTGCCAGCAGTTTTGACGCGACAGGGGGTTACCACGAGCAGTACTTC.

The chain is built from TRBV2 and TRBJ2-1, with 10 bases identical to TRBD2. Trimming cost V 10 bases and J 4 bases; bases outside gene matches: 7. The V gene's germline CDR1 is SNHLY and CDR2 FYNNEI. There are 14 residues in the CDR3. CDR3 coding DNA: TGTGCCACCCGACGGACTAGCGGTTACAATGAGCAGTTCTTC. Encoded protein: CATRRTSGYNEQFF.

Written as DNA, the CDR3 is TGCAGTGCTATCCTCCCAAGGGCTCAATATAGCACAGATACGCAGTATTTT. This gives the protein CSAILPRAQYSTDTQYF. V gene TRBV20-1 combines with J gene TRBJ2-3, with D unresolved. The CDR3 is made up of 17 amino acids. Per the germline V gene, CDR1 is DFQATT and CDR2 is SNEGSKA (reference sequence). Trimming removed 4 bases from V and 0 bases from J, with 20 bases in between.

A word on this clonotype: An end of the junction does not agree with germline; a read error may underlie this. The chain has TRBV6-5 and TRBJ1-1, with no clear D. The V gene's germline CDR1 is MNHEY and CDR2 SVGAGI. The CDR3 totals 14 residues. The CDR3 loop is CASIPPGIRTEAFF. DNA of the CDR3: TGTGCCAGCATACCACCAGGAATTAGGACTGAAGCCTTCTTT.

This clonotype was picked up a small number of times. This chain uses TRBV7-2 with TRBJ2-6, with a weak D call TRBD1 (7 bases). The length of the CDR3 is 18 residues. The V end was cut by 5 bases, the J end by 1 base, with 18 bases between. Germline CDR1 is SGHTA and CDR2 is FQGNSA. In nucleotides, the CDR3 is TGTGCCAGCAGCCCAGCGGCCAGGGGGGTTTCTGGGGCCAACGTCCTGACTTTC. Its protein product is CASSPAARGVSGANVLTF.

The V gene is TRBV15, the J gene TRBJ2-3; 8 bases agree with TRBD2. This CDR3 contains 17 residues. J lost 3 bases, V lost 0 bases, and 8 bases had no gene match. Germline V CDR1 and CDR2: LNHNV, YYDKDF (reference sequence). As DNA, the CDR3 is TGTGCCACCAGCAGAGATGGGTCCGGGAGGGAAACAGATACGCAGTATTTT. It is translated as CATSRDGSGRETDTQYF.

This clonotype was detected a few times. The chain has TRBV4-1 and TRBJ2-7; a weak D match, TRBD2 (7 bases). The ends were cut back, 1 base at V and 1 base at J, with 14 bases in the middle. Germline V gene sequence: CDR1 MGHRA, CDR2 YSYEKL. This CDR3 contains 16 residues. The CDR3 spells CASSQARGGVSYEQYF. The DNA for the CDR3 is TGCGCCAGCAGCCAAGCACGAGGGGGGGTTTCCTACGAGCAGTACTTC.

The chain has TRBV18 and TRBJ1-2, with D maybe TRBD1 (6 bases). V lost 1 base and J lost 4, with 10 bases in between. CDR3 size: 14 residues. CDR1 is KGHSH and CDR2 is LQKENI in the germline V gene. The CDR3 here is CASSPRKGGYGYTF. As DNA, the CDR3 is TGTGCCAGCTCACCACGGAAGGGGGGCTATGGCTACACCTTC.

About this clonotype: One junction end does not reproduce the germline sequence, and a read error may be involved. The chain recombines TRBV7-3 with TRBJ1-1; 7 bases map to TRBD1. Germline V gene lookup returns CDR1 SGHTA and CDR2 FQGTGA. The CDR3 length is 14 residues. This CDR3 reads CTSSTTGVDTEAFF. CDR3 nucleotides: TGTACCAGCAGCACCACAGGGGTCGACACTGAAGCTTTCTTT.

The chain combines TRBV12-3 or TRBV12-4 with TRBJ2-1; 9 positions match TRBD2. This CDR3 comprises 16 residues. J gave up 4 bases and V 5 bases, and 9 bases lay outside the gene matches. The CDR3 spells CASSHQTSGLYNEQFF. The CDR3 DNA follows: TGTGCCAGCAGTCACCAGACTAGCGGTTTGTACAATGAGCAGTTCTTC.

This clonotype was counted between two and nine times. The chain has TRBV6-1 and TRBJ1-4, with TRBD1 matching 9 bases. Germline assignment: CDR1 MNHNS and CDR2 SASEGT. V trimming: 4 bases; J trimming: 7 bases; junction bases outside the gene matches: 1. This CDR3 has 13 residues. CDR3 protein: CASSGTGVEKLFF. As DNA, the CDR3 is TGTGCCAGCAGTGGGACAGGGGTTGAAAAACTGTTTTTT.

This clonotype was recorded a few times. The J gene is TRBJ2-5, the V gene TRBV6-5; the D is unclear. The DNA end favors TRBJ2-7, so the J call may be wrong. The CDR3 has 13 amino acids. Germline V gene data show CDR1 as MNHEY and CDR2 as SVGAGI. CDR3 residues: CASSYGDRYEQYF. CDR3 DNA: TGTGCCAGCAGTTACGGAGACCGCTACGAGCAGTACTTC.

This clonotype was counted only a few times. The chain couples TRBV20-1 to TRBJ2-5; 7 positions agree with TRBD2. CDR3 size: 14 residues. The V gene end was trimmed by 3 bases and the J gene end by 2 bases; junction bases not matched to a gene: 6. Germline V CDR1 and CDR2: DFQATT, SNEGSKA (reference sequence). The CDR3 region has the DNA TGCAGTGCTAGTCCCCTAGCGGTTCAAGAGACCCAGTACTTC. As protein: CSASPLAVQETQYF.

This clonotype was detected only a few times. The CDR3 region is CSAGGRLYEQYF. The CDR3 coding sequence is TGCAGTGCGGGGGGGCGCTTGTACGAGCAGTACTTC. This rearrangement joins TRBV20-1 to TRBJ2-7; weak D call: TRBD2 (7 bases). This CDR3 region has 12 residues. V was clipped by 6 bases and J by 4 bases, with 13 bases between them. CDR1 and CDR2 (germline): DFQATT, SNEGSKA (reference sequence).

This clonotype was found a few times. This chain joins TRBV5-1 and TRBJ2-2; 10 nucleotides agree with TRBD2. CDR1 is SGHRS and CDR2 is YFSETQ in the germline V gene. The CDR3 spans 17 residues. V gave up 0 bases and J gave up 4 bases; unmatched junction bases: 6. CDR3 region: CASSLDGLAGVTGELFF. The CDR3 bases are TGCGCCAGCAGCTTGGATGGGCTAGCGGGAGTCACCGGGGAGCTGTTTTTT.

The chain couples TRBV20-1 to TRBJ2-1, with a weak D call TRBD2 (5 bases). This CDR3 is built from 17 residues. With 1 base removed from V and 2 bases from J, the gap between germline ends came to 18 bases. Germline V lookup: CDR1 DFQATT, CDR2 SNEGSKA (reference sequence). The CDR3 region is CSARAGGSSYTYNEQFF. DNA for the CDR3: TGCAGTGCTAGAGCCGGCGGGTCGTCCTATACCTACAATGAGCAGTTCTTC.

V and J are TRBV25-1 and TRBJ1-1; TRBD1 might be the D (5 bases). CDR3 size: 16 residues. Germline V gene data show CDR1 as MGHDK and CDR2 as SYGVNS. V lost 4 bases to trimming and J lost 4 bases, with 19 bases between them. CDR3 bases: TGTGCCAGCAGTGCCCAAACCCGGGACGGGGGCACTGAAGCTTTCTTT. Residues: CASSAQTRDGGTEAFF.

The chain is built from TRBV3-1 and TRBJ1-6; D gene unclear. From germline, CDR1 is LGHDT and CDR2 YNNKEL (reference sequence). CDR3 length: 15 residues. V was cut by 0 bases and J by 0 bases, with 3 bases left in between. CDR3 bases: TGTGCCAGCAGCCAAGAAGCCTCCTATAATTCACCCCTCCACTTT. Translating it yields CASSQEASYNSPLHF.

The chain is built from TRBV6-5 and TRBJ2-5, with no clear D. CDR1 and CDR2 (germline): MNHEY, SVGAGI. Trimming removed 8 bases from V and 0 bases from J, with 7 bases in between. The length of the CDR3 is 12 residues. As DNA, the CDR3 is TGTGCCAGCCAGACGTACCAAGAGACCCAGTACTTC. It translates to CASQTYQETQYF.

Only a few counts were recorded for this clonotype. This CDR3 is CASSAIDSTVDGYTF. CDR3 bases: TGTGCCAGCAGTGCCATCGACAGTACCGTCGATGGCTACACCTTC. J is TRBJ1-2 and V is TRBV6-1; perhaps TRBD1 as D (5 bases). There are 15 residues in the CDR3. Germline CDR1 MNHNS, CDR2 SASEGT. V gave up 4 bases and J gave up 6 bases, with 18 bases separating them.

In its sample, this clonotype was seen many times. V gene TRBV29-1 combines with J gene TRBJ2-1; 13 bases map to TRBD2. CDR1 is SQVTM, CDR2 ANQGSEA, per germline. The CDR3 runs 12 residues. With V trimmed by 3 bases and J by 15 bases, 5 bases remained unmatched. The chain's CDR3 is CSVDKLAGGGFF. The CDR3, as DNA: TGCAGCGTTGACAAACTAGCGGGAGGGGGGTTCTTC.

Points on this clonotype: Germline is not matched at one junction end, which may reflect a read error. The gene calls are TRBV6-1 and TRBJ1-5, with unresolved D. There are 13 residues in the CDR3. Germline V gene data show CDR1 as MNHNS and CDR2 as SASEGT. CDR3: CASSERSGQPQHF. CDR3 bases: TGTGCCAGTAGTGAACGGTCGGGCCAGCCCCAGCATTTT.

This clonotype occurred once. V and J are TRBV3-1 and TRBJ2-7, with 12 positions matching TRBD2. CDR1 LGHDT and CDR2 YNNKEL come from the germline V gene (reference sequence). CDR3 size: 17 residues. With 4 bases clipped from V and 6 bases from J, the junction kept 13 bases outside the gene matches. As DNA, the CDR3 is TGTGCCAGCAGCCCCCGGGGCCTGACTAGCGGGAGTATCGAGCAGTACTTC. This gives the protein CASSPRGLTSGSIEQYF.

This clonotype has just a few counts. The genes are TRBV27 and TRBJ2-1; D is perhaps TRBD1 (6 bases). This CDR3 spans 16 amino acids. V shed 6 bases and J shed 7 bases, with 22 bases lying between them. CDR1 and CDR2 (germline): MNHEY, SMNVEV (reference sequence). The CDR3 sequence: CASSPVGGLRGNEQFF. The CDR3 nucleotides are TGTGCCAGCAGCCCGGTTGGGGGCCTGAGAGGGAATGAGCAGTTCTTC.

The chain couples TRBV25-1 to TRBJ2-3; 7 bases align to TRBD1. In germline, CDR1 is MGHDK, CDR2 SYGVNS. V shed 0 bases and J 3 bases; nucleotides not matched to a gene: 3. The length of the CDR3 is 15 residues. The DNA of the CDR3 is TGTGCCAGCAGTGAATACAGGGGGTTGACAGATACGCAGTATTTT. It specifies CASSEYRGLTDTQYF.

With regard to this clonotype: This may come from a read error, since a much larger clone is one base off. V is TRBV2 and J is TRBJ1-1, with a possible D match to TRBD1 (5 bases). The germline V gene has CDR1 SNHLY and CDR2 FYNNEI. V gave up 5 bases and J gave up 3 bases, with 10 bases separating them. The CDR3 loop spans 13 amino acids. This CDR3 reads CASSRQMDTEAFF. The CDR3 nucleotides read TGTGCCAGCAGTCGACAGATGGACACTGAAGCTTTCTTT.

The V gene is TRBV14, the J gene TRBJ2-7; D is possibly TRBD2 (6 bases). The V gene's germline CDR1 is SGHDN and CDR2 FVKESK. This CDR3 contains 12 residues. The ends were cut back, 4 bases at V and 9 bases at J, with 13 bases in the middle. CDR3 bases: TGTGCCAGCAGCCGTGTGGTCGGGGGGCAGTACTTC. This encodes CASSRVVGGQYF. Drawing the rest from reference TRBV14 and TRBJ2-7, the complete variable domain is EAGVTQFPSHSVIEKGQTVTLRCDPISGHDNLYWYRRVMGKEIKFLLHFVKESKQDESGMPNNRFLAERTGGTYSTLKVQPAELEDSGVYFCASSRVVGGQYFGPGTRLTVT.